This TCR beta chain was profiled in a study of cytomegalovirus exposure and HLA in healthy donors. Study results and limitations: Reports indicated that the classifier achieved high specificity and sensitivity in diagnosing cytomegalovirus status. Later, TCR association rates were found to vary by HLA locus, highest for DRB1 and lowest for HLA-C. Three CMV-associated chains were confirmed in vitro to be specific for CMV antigens. Clonal expansion, a later analysis showed, was greater in HLA-associated TCR beta chains than in equally common others.

Trimming took 7 bases from V and 11 from J; bases not matched to a gene: 4. Per germline, CDR1 LNHDA and CDR2 SQIVND (reference sequence). This CDR3 spans 11 amino acids. As regards this clone: Its target is unknown.

Use of 60 Vbeta and 13 Jbeta primers characterized the PCR. The table came from immunoSEQ multiplex PCR; TCRdb's copy has only in-frame clones and leaves some out. The sample includes over 150,000 clones, roughly 80% of them seen just once. The chain is built from TRBV19 and TRBJ1-1, with 10 nucleotides matching TRBD1. This TCR derives from a male donor in good health and CMV-seropositive. The sequenced material came from PBMCs. For the CDR3, the DNA is TGTGCCAGTACTCTGGGACAGGGGGCTTTCTTT. Protein sequence: CASTLGQGAFF.